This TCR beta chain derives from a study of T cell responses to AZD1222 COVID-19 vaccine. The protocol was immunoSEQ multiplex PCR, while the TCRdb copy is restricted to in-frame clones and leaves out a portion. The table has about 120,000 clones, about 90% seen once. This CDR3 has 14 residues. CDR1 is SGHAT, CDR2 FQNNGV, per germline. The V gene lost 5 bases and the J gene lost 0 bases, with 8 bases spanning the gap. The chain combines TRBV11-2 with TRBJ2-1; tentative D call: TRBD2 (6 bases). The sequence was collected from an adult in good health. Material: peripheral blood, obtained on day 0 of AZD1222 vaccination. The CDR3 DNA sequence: TGTGCCAGCAGCGTTAGCGGCTCCTACAATGAGCAGTTCTTC. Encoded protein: CASSVSGSYNEQFF.